The 18 T cell receptor beta chains in this list originate from one sample, sequenced in a study of post-analysis software for immune sequencing data. Study results and caveats: Compared with controls, patients had more of roughly five TRBV segments, including TRBV5-6, TRBV5-1 and TRBV20-1.

These receptors' antigens are unknown. Unique molecular identifiers tagged the TCR beta cDNA libraries. TCRdb passed the PCR reads through MiXCR, listing each CDR3 protein once. Of roughly 400,000 distinct CDR3 sequences listed, about 40% are singletons. Sequencing was carried out using blood. The receptor source for this set is a girl aged 2 to 10 with multiple sclerosis.

The table lists this clonotype with a few counts. V and J are TRBV5-1 and TRBJ2-3, with 7 nucleotides matching TRBD2. Germline lookup yields CDR1 SGHRS and CDR2 YFSETQ. Trimming took 3 bases from V and 6 from J; bases not matched to a gene: 10. The CDR3 is 15 amino acids. The CDR3 nucleotides read TGCGCCAGCAGCTATCGACTGGCGGGAGTGGATACGCAGTATTTT. Its translation is CASSYRLAGVDTQYF.

The table lists this clonotype with a few counts. The CDR3 bases are TGTGCCAGCAGCTTGGCGGGTCACACCGGGGAGCTGTTTTTT. It is translated as CASSLAGHTGELFF. This chain links TRBV5-6 with TRBJ2-2; D unresolved. In germline, CDR1 is SGHDT, CDR2 YYEEEE. Trimming shortened V by 0 bases and J by 3 bases, and 6 bases separated the two germline ends. There are 14 residues in the CDR3.

This clonotype was picked up a small number of times. One end of the junction is discordant with germline, which a read error may explain. The chain links TRBV12-5 to TRBJ2-5; TRBD1 aligns across 9 bases. The germline V gene has CDR1 LGHNT and CDR2 FRNRAP. This CDR3 region has 14 residues. CDR3 sequence reads: CANGLDRGQETQYF. CDR3 DNA: TGTGCTAATGGTCTGGACAGGGGACAAGAGACCCAGTACTTC.

This rearrangement joins TRBV19 to TRBJ2-7; 8 bases agree with TRBD1. The CDR3 length is 15 residues. The V gene end was trimmed by 3 bases and the J gene end by 4 bases; junction bases not matched to a gene: 8. Germline V lookup: CDR1 LNHDA, CDR2 SQIVND (reference sequence). The CDR3: CASSIFGQGDYEQYF. For the CDR3, the DNA is TGTGCCAGTAGTATCTTCGGACAGGGCGATTACGAGCAGTACTTC.

There are a few counts of this clonotype. The rearrangement uses TRBV18 and TRBJ2-4; 14 bases agree with TRBD2. Germline trimming cut 2 bases from V and 1 base from J; bases unmatched to any gene: 7. This CDR3 contains 19 residues. Looked up from germline, CDR1 is KGHSH and CDR2 is LQKENI. This chain's CDR3 is CASSPDRLAGGLAKNIQYF. CDR3 nucleotides: TGTGCCAGCTCACCAGATCGACTAGCGGGGGGGCTGGCCAAAAACATTCAGTACTTC. The full variable domain, with the rest looked up from reference TRBV18 and TRBJ2-4, is NAGVMQNPRHLVRRRGQEARLRCSPMKGHSHVYWYRQLPEEGLKFMVYLQKENIIDESGMPKERFSAEFPKEGPSILRIQQVVRGDSAAYFCASSPDRLAGGLAKNIQYFGAGTRLSVL.

J is TRBJ2-4 and V is TRBV5-1; no firm D call. V was cut by 0 bases and J by 12 bases, with 10 bases left in between. This CDR3 has 12 amino acids. The germline V gene encodes CDR1 SGHRS and CDR2 YFSETQ. The CDR3 protein is CASSLDPGHQYF. CDR3 nucleotide sequence: TGCGCCAGCAGCTTGGATCCAGGCCATCAGTACTTC.

This chain joins TRBV11-1 and TRBJ1-1; 7 bases align to TRBD1. V trimming: 4 bases; J trimming: 0 bases; junction bases outside the gene matches: 8. CDR3 length: 16 amino acids. The germline V gene has CDR1 SGHAT and CDR2 FQDESV (reference sequence). CDR3 sequence (DNA): TGTGCCAGCAGCTCAACCTCGACAGGGCTGAACACTGAAGCTTTCTTT. Its translation: CASSSTSTGLNTEAFF.

Only a few counts were recorded for this clonotype. The gene calls are TRBV20-1 and TRBJ2-1; no clear D. In germline, CDR1 is DFQATT, CDR2 SNEGSKA (reference sequence). V lost 3 bases, J lost 5 bases, and 8 bases lay in between. CDR3 length equals 12 residues. CDR3 in DNA: TGCAGTGCTAGCGACGGAAACAATGAGCAGTTCTTC. This translates into CSASDGNNEQFF.

The V and J genes are TRBV6-5 and TRBJ1-1; D uncertain. This CDR3 region has 13 residues. Germline CDR1 MNHEY, CDR2 SVGAGI. V shed 2 bases and J shed 4 bases, with 8 bases lying between them. Here the CDR3 reads CASSYEDPTEAFF. CDR3 coding DNA: TGTGCCAGCAGTTACGAGGATCCCACTGAAGCTTTCTTT.

The CDR3 sequence: CASSSTRGSGSEQYF. Here the CDR3 DNA reads TGTGCCAGCAGTTCAACGCGGGGCTCAGGGAGCGAGCAGTACTTC. This chain uses TRBV7-8 with TRBJ2-7, with D perhaps matching TRBD2 (6 bases). This CDR3 has 15 residues. Germline-derived CDR1 and CDR2 are SGHVS and FQNEAQ. The V gene lost 6 bases and the J gene lost 6 bases, with 21 bases spanning the gap.

The chain couples TRBV6-5 to TRBJ1-2, with a tentative D call TRBD1 (6 bases). The CDR3 covers 13 residues. Looked up from germline, CDR1 is MNHEY and CDR2 is SVGAGI. V lost 6 bases, J lost 6 bases, and 14 bases lay in between. CDR3 DNA: TGTGCCAGCAGCCGCACAGGGCCCCATGGCTACACCTTC. Encoded protein: CASSRTGPHGYTF.

The sample holds a few counts of this clonotype. The gene calls are TRBV29-1 and TRBJ2-5; a weak D match, TRBD2 (5 bases). The CDR3 sequence is 12 residues long. In germline, CDR1 is SQVTM, CDR2 ANQGSEA. The V and J ends lost 8 bases and 0 bases respectively, with 10 bases between them. As DNA, the CDR3 is TGCAGCCTTGGCGGGTACCAAGAGACCCAGTACTTC. Amino acids: CSLGGYQETQYF.

A few counts support this clonotype. V and J are TRBV7-2 and TRBJ2-7; 9 bases match TRBD2. The CDR3 sequence is 14 residues long. J lost 5 bases, V lost 5 bases, and 7 bases had no gene match. Germline-derived CDR1 and CDR2 are SGHTA and FQGNSA. The CDR3, as DNA: TGTGCCAGCAGCATATTAGCGGGAGCCCACGAGCAGTACTTC. Encoded protein: CASSILAGAHEQYF.

The V call is TRBV12-3 or TRBV12-4, the J call TRBJ1-2, with D perhaps TRBD1 (6 bases). The CDR3 has 15 residues. V was pared by 7 bases and J by 2 bases, with 17 bases between. CDR3 amino acids: CASNNPGEGNYGYTF. CDR3 coding DNA: TGTGCCAGCAACAATCCAGGGGAAGGGAACTATGGCTACACCTTC.

The rearrangement links TRBV7-6 to TRBJ2-1; 7 bases map to TRBD2. CDR3 size: 18 residues. V shed 5 bases, J shed 9 bases, and the junction held 22 bases outside the gene matches. Germline values: CDR1 SGHVS, CDR2 FNYEAQ. CDR3 protein: CASSTAPFRGSGGGEQFF. DNA of the CDR3: TGTGCCAGCAGCACCGCACCCTTTAGGGGATCGGGAGGTGGTGAGCAGTTCTTC.

This clonotype was counted between two and nine times. V usage is TRBV29-1 and J usage is TRBJ2-5; 8 bases are a match to TRBD1. The CDR3 is 13 amino acids. Trimming at V came to 6 bases and at J to 5 bases, leaving 8 bases not matched to a gene. Germline V gene lookup returns CDR1 SQVTM and CDR2 ANQGSEA. CDR3 in amino acids: CSVVGQDGETQYF. CDR3 nucleotide sequence: TGCAGCGTCGTGGGACAGGACGGGGAGACCCAGTACTTC.

This chain uses TRBV6-5 with TRBJ2-6; D unclear. The CDR3 contains 20 residues. The germline V gene has CDR1 MNHEY and CDR2 SVGAGI. V was trimmed by 4 bases and J by 0 bases, leaving 22 bases between them. In nucleotides, the CDR3 is TGTGCCAGCAGTTTGCTGGGGAACACACTTAGAGGCTCTGGGGCCAACGTCCTGACTTTC. Translated: CASSLLGNTLRGSGANVLTF.

The V and J genes are TRBV3-1 and TRBJ2-5; 9 positions match TRBD1. Germline assignment: CDR1 LGHDT and CDR2 YNNKEL (reference sequence). The CDR3 has 16 amino acids. With V trimmed by 4 bases and J by 5 bases, 11 bases remained unmatched. CDR3 DNA: TGTGCCAGCAGCCCTCGGGACAGGGCGTCGAGGGAGACCCAGTACTTC. As protein: CASSPRDRASRETQYF.